This T cell receptor beta chain derives from a study of spatial heterogeneity in lung cancer. Study information: Beta-chain sequences consistently outnumbered alpha-chain sequences in detection. The study, taken as a whole, reports: Mutation counts in tumors were tracked by counts of expanded intratumoral alpha and beta TCRs.

In its sample, this clonotype is medium-sized. No antigen is known for it. Noted time point: sample taken at primary tumor resection. Unsorted whole RNA samples from tumor, nontumor lung or frozen PBMC were sequenced. TCRdb re-derived calls from the 5' RACE reads in MiXCR, one entry per CDR3 protein. The table has 4,000 to 5,500 distinct CDR3 sequences, around 11% seen once; the top ten hold about a quarter. The CDR3 has 13 residues. V lost 4 bases and J lost 5, with 11 bases in between. CDR1 is SGHNT and CDR2 is YENEEA in the germline V gene. The chain links TRBV11-3 to TRBJ2-5; the D is unclear. The clonotype originates from a male donor with early-stage non-small cell lung cancer. The material was lung tumor tissue, obtained at surgery. CDR3 in DNA: TGTGCCAGCAGCTCCGGGTACGGGGAGACCCAGTACTTC. Its translation: CASSSGYGETQYF.